The clone carrying this T cell receptor (beta chain) was detected a few times. The sample is drawn from a study of graft-versus-host responses after intestinal transplantation. Study-level background: Isolated intestinal, liver-intestinal, or multivisceral transplants were what recipients had.

CDR1 MNHEY and CDR2 SVGAGI come from the germline V gene. The CDR3 is 15 amino acids. Trimming took off 0 bases at V and 5 bases at J, with 13 bases between the two ends. The researchers put some 200,000 CFSE-labeled responder cells into plates with some 200,000 irradiated, violet-dye-labeled stimulator cells. Points from the study as a whole: There were GvH clones found in recipient marrow, and some of them appeared first in ileum or blood.

Sequencing was performed with immunoSEQ multiplex PCR; in TCRdb, only in-frame clones are kept and a portion is missing. The sample has roughly 14,000 clones, 30% seen once. The receptor's source is a human patient who received an intestinal transplant. The sample here was alloreactive CD8+ T cells from a mixed lymphocyte reaction culture, taken before intestinal transplant. As for subset: CFSE-low proliferating T cells sorted from approximately 6-day pre-transplant mixed lymphocyte reaction (GvH or HvG direction). The chain carries TRBV6-5 and TRBJ1-1, with TRBD1 as a possible D gene (6 bases). The CDR3 DNA reads as TGTGCCAGCAGTTACTCGAGAGGGGGAGGAACTGAAGCTTTCTTT. This sequence encodes CASSYSRGGGTEAFF.